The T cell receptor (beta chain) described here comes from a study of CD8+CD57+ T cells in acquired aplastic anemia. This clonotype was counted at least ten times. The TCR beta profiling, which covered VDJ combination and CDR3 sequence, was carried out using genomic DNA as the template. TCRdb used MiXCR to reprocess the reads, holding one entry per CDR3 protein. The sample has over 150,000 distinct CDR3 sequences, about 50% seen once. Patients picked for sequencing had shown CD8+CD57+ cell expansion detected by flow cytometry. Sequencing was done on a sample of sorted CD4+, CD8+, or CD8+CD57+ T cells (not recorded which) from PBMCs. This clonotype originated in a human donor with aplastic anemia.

CDR3 region: CASTQDQGTNTEAFF. As DNA, the CDR3 is TGTGCCAGCACCCAGGACCAGGGGACGAACACTGAAGCTTTCTTT. The V gene is TRBV7-6, the J gene TRBJ1-1; tentatively, D is TRBD1 (6 bases). The CDR3 contains 15 residues. Trimming pared 7 bases from V and 1 base from J, leaving 16 bases between. Per germline, CDR1 SGHVS and CDR2 FNYEAQ. The whole variable domain, remainder taken from reference TRBV7-6 and TRBJ1-1, is GAGVSQSPRYKVTKRGQDVALRCDPISGHVSLYWYRQALGQGPEFLTYFNYEAQQDKSGLPNDRFSAERPEGSISTLTIQRTEQRDSAMYRCASTQDQGTNTEAFFGQGTRLTVV.